The rows below give T cell receptor beta chains drawn from one sample of a study of cytomegalovirus exposure and HLA in healthy donors. Profiled with immunoSEQ multiplex PCR; TCRdb holds only in-frame clones, not every one. The sample totals fewer than 85,000 clones. The source material was PBMCs. These receptors were obtained from a woman between 40 and 50 years old in good health and CMV-seropositive. The CDR3 runs from the conserved cysteine through the conserved F or W. D genes are given only for firm matches.

CDR3aa: CASSFGQGRIETQYF; CDR3nt: TGTGCCAGCAGTTTCGGACAGGGGCGAATAGAGACCCAGTACTTC; d_gene: TRBD1; v_gene: TRBV6-5; j_gene: TRBJ2-5
CDR3aa: CASSVVNGHTDTQYF; CDR3nt: TGTGCCAGCAGCGTAGTGAACGGTCACACAGATACGCAGTATTTT; d_gene: .; v_gene: TRBV9; j_gene: TRBJ2-3
CDR3aa: CASSRPKGLAGEENIQYF; CDR3nt: TGTGCCAGCAGCCGCCCGAAAGGGCTAGCGGGAGAGGAAAACATTCAGTACTTC; d_gene: TRBD2; v_gene: TRBV9; j_gene: TRBJ2-4
CDR3aa: CSASREEAQYF; CDR3nt: TGCAGTGCTAGCAGGGAGGAGGCCCAGTACTTC; d_gene: .; v_gene: TRBV20-1; j_gene: TRBJ2-5
CDR3aa: CASSTRLSLIYGYTF; CDR3nt: TGTGCCAGCAGCACTCGGTTGAGCCTAATCTATGGCTACACCTTC; d_gene: .; v_gene: TRBV7-8; j_gene: TRBJ1-2
CDR3aa: CASSLGVNQPQHF; CDR3nt: TGTGCCAGCAGCTTAGGAGTAAATCAGCCCCAGCATTTT; d_gene: .; v_gene: TRBV11-2; j_gene: TRBJ1-5
CDR3aa: CASSSGQAQETQYF; CDR3nt: TGTGCCAGCAGCTCCGGACAGGCCCAAGAGACCCAGTACTTC; d_gene: TRBD1; v_gene: TRBV28; j_gene: TRBJ2-5
CDR3aa: CASSFSSQGNYGYTF; CDR3nt: TGTGCCAGCAGCTTTTCGTCCCAGGGGAACTATGGCTACACCTTC; d_gene: .; v_gene: TRBV7-9; j_gene: TRBJ1-2
CDR3aa: CASSQGSNTGELFF; CDR3nt: TGTGCCAGTAGCCAGGGGTCGAACACCGGGGAGCTGTTTTTT; d_gene: .; v_gene: TRBV19; j_gene: TRBJ2-2
CDR3aa: CASTWDRNTGELFF; CDR3nt: TGTGCCAGTACCTGGGACAGGAACACCGGGGAGCTGTTTTTT; d_gene: TRBD1; v_gene: TRBV19; j_gene: TRBJ2-2
CDR3aa: CASSPLAGVNTGELFF; CDR3nt: TGTGCCAGCTCACCGCTAGCGGGGGTAAACACCGGGGAGCTGTTTTTT; d_gene: TRBD2; v_gene: TRBV18; j_gene: TRBJ2-2
CDR3aa: CASSLAAGPEAFF; CDR3nt: TGTGCCAGCAGTCTGGCGGCGGGACCTGAAGCTTTCTTT; d_gene: .; v_gene: TRBV28; j_gene: TRBJ1-1
CDR3aa: CSVEGGIRQVVAFF; CDR3nt: TGCAGCGTAGAAGGGGGGATAAGACAGGTTGTGGCTTTCTTT; d_gene: .; v_gene: TRBV29-1; j_gene: TRBJ1-1
CDR3aa: CASSPGLAGVVQETQYF; CDR3nt: TGTGCCAGCAGCCCGGGACTAGCGGGTGTTGTGCAAGAGACCCAGTACTTC; d_gene: TRBD2; v_gene: TRBV5-4; j_gene: TRBJ2-5
CDR3aa: CASSGSGGETQYF; CDR3nt: TGTGCCAGCAGCGGTTCGGGGGGGGAGACCCAGTACTTC; d_gene: TRBD2; v_gene: TRBV9; j_gene: TRBJ2-5
CDR3aa: CASSLGLAGVYEQYF; CDR3nt: TGTGCCAGCAGCTTAGGACTAGCGGGAGTTTACGAGCAGTACTTC; d_gene: TRBD2; v_gene: TRBV7-8; j_gene: TRBJ2-7
CDR3aa: CASTTSREGAPYF; CDR3nt: TGTGCCAGCACTACTTCTAGGGAGGGAGCTCCGTACTTC; d_gene: TRBD2; v_gene: TRBV6-1; j_gene: TRBJ2-5
CDR3aa: CASSSLRSRNTIYF; CDR3nt: TGTGCCAGCAGCTCACTCCGGAGCAGAAACACCATATATTTT; d_gene: .; v_gene: TRBV7-6; j_gene: TRBJ1-3
CDR3aa: CASRDRFATNEKLFF; CDR3nt: TGTGCCAGTAGGGACAGGTTTGCAACTAATGAAAAACTGTTTTTT; d_gene: TRBD1; v_gene: TRBV19; j_gene: TRBJ1-4
CDR3aa: CASSIRGLNTEAFF; CDR3nt: TGTGCCAGTAGTATACGAGGGTTGAACACTGAAGCTTTCTTT; d_gene: .; v_gene: TRBV19; j_gene: TRBJ1-1
CDR3aa: CASSTVDRGKNIQYF; CDR3nt: TGTGCCAGCAGCACCGTAGACAGGGGAAAAAACATTCAGTACTTC; d_gene: .; v_gene: TRBV21-1; j_gene: TRBJ2-4
CDR3aa: CASSLVGGRGEKLFF; CDR3nt: TGCGCCAGCAGCTTGGTCGGGGGGCGAGGTGAAAAACTGTTTTTT; d_gene: .; v_gene: TRBV5-1; j_gene: TRBJ1-4
CDR3aa: CASNGLRADTQYF; CDR3nt: TGTGCCAGCAACGGTTTGAGGGCAGATACGCAGTATTTT; d_gene: .; v_gene: TRBV7-9; j_gene: TRBJ2-3
CDR3aa: CASSLDPGGETGELFF; CDR3nt: TGCGCCAGCAGCTTGGACCCAGGGGGCGAGACCGGGGAGCTGTTTTTT; d_gene: TRBD1; v_gene: TRBV5-1; j_gene: TRBJ2-2
CDR3aa: CASSLVSSGANVLTF; CDR3nt: TGTGCCAGCAGCCTAGTCAGCTCTGGGGCCAACGTCCTGACTTTC; d_gene: .; v_gene: TRBV7-2; j_gene: TRBJ2-6
CDR3aa: CASSQQGEGEQPQHF; CDR3nt: TGTGCCAGCAGTCAGCAGGGCGAGGGGGAACAGCCCCAGCATTTT; d_gene: .; v_gene: TRBV28; j_gene: TRBJ1-5
CDR3aa: CASSLTGTGGYNEQFF; CDR3nt: TGTGCCAGCAGCTTAACCGGGACAGGGGGATACAATGAGCAGTTCTTC; d_gene: TRBD1; v_gene: TRBV7-3; j_gene: TRBJ2-1
CDR3aa: CASSLGVGLALEQYF; CDR3nt: TGTGCCAGCAGTTTAGGGGTGGGACTAGCGCTCGAGCAGTACTTC; d_gene: TRBD2; v_gene: TRBV28; j_gene: TRBJ2-7
CDR3aa: CASSVSGEKLFF; CDR3nt: TGTGCCAGCAGCGTCAGTGGTGAAAAACTGTTTTTT; d_gene: .; v_gene: TRBV7-9; j_gene: TRBJ1-4
CDR3aa: CASSIGVTQYF; CDR3nt: TGTGCCAGTAGTATCGGGGTGACCCAGTACTTC; d_gene: .; v_gene: TRBV19; j_gene: TRBJ2-5
CDR3aa: CASSLRGQTNTEAFF; CDR3nt: TGTGCCAGCAGCTTAAGGGGGCAGACGAACACTGAAGCTTTCTTT; d_gene: TRBD1; v_gene: TRBV11-2; j_gene: TRBJ1-1
CDR3aa: CASSPGRAYEQYF; CDR3nt: TGTGCCAGCTCACCGGGCAGGGCCTACGAGCAGTACTTC; d_gene: .; v_gene: TRBV18; j_gene: TRBJ2-7